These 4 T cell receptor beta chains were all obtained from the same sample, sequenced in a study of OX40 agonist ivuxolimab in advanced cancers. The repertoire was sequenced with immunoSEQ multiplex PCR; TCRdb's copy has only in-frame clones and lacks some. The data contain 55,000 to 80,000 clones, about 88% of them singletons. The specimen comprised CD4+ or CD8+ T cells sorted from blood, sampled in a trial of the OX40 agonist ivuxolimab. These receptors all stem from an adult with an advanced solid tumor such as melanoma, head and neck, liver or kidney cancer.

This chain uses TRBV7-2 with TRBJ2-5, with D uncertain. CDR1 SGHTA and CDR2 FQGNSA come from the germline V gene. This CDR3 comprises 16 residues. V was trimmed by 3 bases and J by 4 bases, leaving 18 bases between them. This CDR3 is CASSFRSGQPGETQYF. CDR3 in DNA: TGTGCCAGCAGCTTCCGGTCGGGTCAACCAGGAGAGACCCAGTACTTC.

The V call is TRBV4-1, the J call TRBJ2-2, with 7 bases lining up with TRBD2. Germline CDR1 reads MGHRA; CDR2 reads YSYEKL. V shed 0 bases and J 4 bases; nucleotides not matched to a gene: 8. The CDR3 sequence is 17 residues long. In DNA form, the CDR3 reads TGCGCCAGCAGCCAAGATGTGGGCGGGAGAGGCACCGGGGAGCTGTTTTTT. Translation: CASSQDVGGRGTGELFF.

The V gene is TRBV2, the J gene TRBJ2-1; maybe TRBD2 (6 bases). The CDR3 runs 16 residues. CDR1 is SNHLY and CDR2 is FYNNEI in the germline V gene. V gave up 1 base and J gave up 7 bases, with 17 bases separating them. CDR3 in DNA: TGTGCCAGCAGTGAAGAGAGAGCGGAGGGACGGAATGAGCAGTTCTTC. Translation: CASSEERAEGRNEQFF. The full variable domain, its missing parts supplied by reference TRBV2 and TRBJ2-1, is EPEVTQTPSHQVTQMGQEVILRCVPISNHLYFYWYRQILGQKVEFLVSFYNNEISEKSEIFDDQFSVERPDGSNFTLKIRSTKLEDSAMYFCASSEERAEGRNEQFFGPGTRLTVL.

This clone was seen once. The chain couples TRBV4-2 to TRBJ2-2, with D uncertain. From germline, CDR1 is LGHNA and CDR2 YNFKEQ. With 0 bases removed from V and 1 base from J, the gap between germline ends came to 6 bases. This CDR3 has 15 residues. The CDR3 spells CASSQDNKNTGELFF. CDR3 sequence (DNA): TGTGCCAGCAGCCAAGACAACAAGAACACCGGGGAGCTGTTTTTT.